This T cell receptor beta chain was sequenced during a study of identifying expanded T cells in peripheral blood. General study findings and limits: Clone count variance between approximately two-week samples rose with total template count. Technical replicates showed around 1.2 changed clones; roughly two weeks approximately 15; four weeks 19.

Trimming took 6 bases from V and 5 from J; bases not matched to a gene: 14. Per the germline V gene, CDR1 is LNHDA and CDR2 is SQIVND (reference sequence). The CDR3 has 16 residues. Method: immunoSEQ multiplex PCR; TCRdb's copy keeps in-frame clones and lacks some. This repertoire shows 100,000 to 150,000 clones, 86% found once; its top ten account for 8.4%. For this clone: What it binds is not known.

During the collection period, no donor immune events like infections were recorded. The genes are TRBV19 and TRBJ2-5, with 8 positions matching TRBD1. Sequencing was done on a sample of blood. This receptor was identified in a person aged 18-70 years in good health. CDR3: CASRKGPGGASETQYF. CDR3 in DNA: TGTGCCAGTAGGAAAGGACCAGGGGGCGCCTCGGAGACCCAGTACTTC.